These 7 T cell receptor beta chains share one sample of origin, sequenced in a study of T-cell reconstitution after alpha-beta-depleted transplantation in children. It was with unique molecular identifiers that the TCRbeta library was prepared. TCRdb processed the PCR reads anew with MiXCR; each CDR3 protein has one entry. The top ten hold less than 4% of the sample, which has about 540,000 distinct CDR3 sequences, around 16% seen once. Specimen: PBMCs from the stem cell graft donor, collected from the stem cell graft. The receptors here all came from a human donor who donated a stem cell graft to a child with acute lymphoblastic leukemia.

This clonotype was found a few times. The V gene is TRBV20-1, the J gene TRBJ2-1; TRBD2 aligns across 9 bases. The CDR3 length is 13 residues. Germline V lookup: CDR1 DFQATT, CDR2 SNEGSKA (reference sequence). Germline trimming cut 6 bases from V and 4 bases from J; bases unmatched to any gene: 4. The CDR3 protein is CSARTSAYNEQFF. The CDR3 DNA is TGCAGTGCCCGGACTAGCGCGTACAATGAGCAGTTCTTC.

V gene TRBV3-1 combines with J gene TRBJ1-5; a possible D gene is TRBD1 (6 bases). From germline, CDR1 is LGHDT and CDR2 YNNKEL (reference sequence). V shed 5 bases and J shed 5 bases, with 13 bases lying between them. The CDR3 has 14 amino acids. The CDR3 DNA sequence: TGTGCCAGCAGCGTCCGGGACAAGGATCAGCCCCAGCATTTT. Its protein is CASSVRDKDQPQHF.

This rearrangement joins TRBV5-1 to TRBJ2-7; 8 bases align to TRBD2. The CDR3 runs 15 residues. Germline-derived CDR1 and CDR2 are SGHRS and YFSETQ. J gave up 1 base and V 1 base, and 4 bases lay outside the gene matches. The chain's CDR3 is CASSLSSGTSYEQYF. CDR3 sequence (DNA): TGCGCCAGCAGCTTGAGTAGCGGGACGTCCTACGAGCAGTACTTC.

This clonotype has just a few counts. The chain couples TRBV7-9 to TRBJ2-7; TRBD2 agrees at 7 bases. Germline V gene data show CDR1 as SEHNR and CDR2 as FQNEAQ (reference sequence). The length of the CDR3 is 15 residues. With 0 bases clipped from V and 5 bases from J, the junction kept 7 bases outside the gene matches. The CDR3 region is CASSLAAGRIHEQYF. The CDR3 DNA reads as TGTGCCAGCAGCTTAGCAGCCGGGAGGATCCACGAGCAGTACTTC.

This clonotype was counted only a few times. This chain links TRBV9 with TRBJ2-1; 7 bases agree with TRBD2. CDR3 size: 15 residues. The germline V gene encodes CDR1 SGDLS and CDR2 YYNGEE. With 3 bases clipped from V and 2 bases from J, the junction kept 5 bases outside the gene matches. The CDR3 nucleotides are TGTGCCAGCAGCGCCCGGGACTACCCCTACAATGAGCAGTTCTTC. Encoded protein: CASSARDYPYNEQFF.

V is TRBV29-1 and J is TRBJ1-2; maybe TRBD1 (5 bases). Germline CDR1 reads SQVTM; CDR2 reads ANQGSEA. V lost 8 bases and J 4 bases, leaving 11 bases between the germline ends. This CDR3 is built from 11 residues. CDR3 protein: CSFDSPYGYTF. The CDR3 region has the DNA TGCAGCTTCGACAGCCCCTATGGCTACACCTTC.

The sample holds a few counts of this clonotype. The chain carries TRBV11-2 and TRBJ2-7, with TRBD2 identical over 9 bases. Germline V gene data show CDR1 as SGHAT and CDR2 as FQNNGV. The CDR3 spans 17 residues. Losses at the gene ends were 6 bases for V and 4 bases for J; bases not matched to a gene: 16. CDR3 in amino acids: CASSFERLGLARYEQYF. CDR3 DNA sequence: TGTGCCAGCAGTTTCGAACGATTAGGACTAGCGCGGTACGAGCAGTACTTC.